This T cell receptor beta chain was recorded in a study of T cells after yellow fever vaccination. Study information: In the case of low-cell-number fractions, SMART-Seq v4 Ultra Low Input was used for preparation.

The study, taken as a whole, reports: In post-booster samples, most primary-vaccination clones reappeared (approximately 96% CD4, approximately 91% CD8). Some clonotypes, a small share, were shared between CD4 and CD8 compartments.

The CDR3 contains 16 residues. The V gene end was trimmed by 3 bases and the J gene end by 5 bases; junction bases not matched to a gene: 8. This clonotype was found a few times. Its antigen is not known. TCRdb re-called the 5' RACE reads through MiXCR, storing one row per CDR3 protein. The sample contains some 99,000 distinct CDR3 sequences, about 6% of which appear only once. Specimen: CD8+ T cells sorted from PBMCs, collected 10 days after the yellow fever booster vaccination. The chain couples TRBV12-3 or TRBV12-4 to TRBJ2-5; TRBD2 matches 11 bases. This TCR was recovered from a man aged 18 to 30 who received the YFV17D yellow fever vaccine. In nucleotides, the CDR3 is TGTGCCAGCAGTTTTGGGGGTAGCGGGGGGGCGGAGACCCAGTACTTC. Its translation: CASSFGGSGGAETQYF.